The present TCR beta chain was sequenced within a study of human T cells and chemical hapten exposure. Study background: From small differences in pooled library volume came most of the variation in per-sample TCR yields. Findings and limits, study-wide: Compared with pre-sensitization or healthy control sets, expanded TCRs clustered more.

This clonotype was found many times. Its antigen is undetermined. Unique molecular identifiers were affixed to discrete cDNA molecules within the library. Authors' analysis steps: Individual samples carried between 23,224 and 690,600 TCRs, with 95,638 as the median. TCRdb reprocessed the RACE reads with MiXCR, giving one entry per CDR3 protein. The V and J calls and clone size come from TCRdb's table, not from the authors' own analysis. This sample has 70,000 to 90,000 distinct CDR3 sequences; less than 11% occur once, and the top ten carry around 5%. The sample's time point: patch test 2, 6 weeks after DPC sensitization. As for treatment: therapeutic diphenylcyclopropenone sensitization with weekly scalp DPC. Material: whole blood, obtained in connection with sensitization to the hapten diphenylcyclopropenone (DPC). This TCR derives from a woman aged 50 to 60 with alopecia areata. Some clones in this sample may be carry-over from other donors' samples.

For the CDR3, the DNA is TGTGCCACTCTCAAGGGGGGAAATGAGCAGTTCTTC. It yields the protein CATLKGGNEQFF. The chain has TRBV7-8 and TRBJ2-1; TRBD1 or TRBD2 may be the D gene (6 bases each). The CDR3 contains 12 residues. Germline V gives CDR1 SGHVS, CDR2 FQNEAQ. The V end lost 10 bases, the J end lost 7 bases, and 14 bases lay between the germline ends.